A selection of T cell receptor beta chains follows, all from one sample in a study of T cells expressing NK-cell markers. TCRdb re-called the 5' RACE reads, yielding one record per CDR3 amino acid sequence without DNA. In all, the sample yields more than 90,000 distinct CDR3 sequences. Sequenced sample: blood T cells: a sorted CD56 or NKG2C T cell subset, CD4+ or CD8+ T cells, or bulk PBMC T cells (not recorded which). All receptors derive from a woman aged 18 to 75 in good health. The CDR3 runs from the conserved cysteine through the conserved F or W.

j_gene: TRBJ2-5; v_gene: TRBV6-5; CDR3aa: CASSYSGSEETQYF
j_gene: TRBJ2-1; v_gene: TRBV6-4; CDR3aa: CASSEREDSYNEQFF
j_gene: TRBJ2-3; v_gene: TRBV27; CDR3aa: CASSFPDTQYF
j_gene: TRBJ2-4; v_gene: TRBV7-2; CDR3aa: CASSLAGRLNIQYF
j_gene: TRBJ2-1; v_gene: TRBV29-1; CDR3aa: CSVWTSGNGEQFF
j_gene: TRBJ1-1; v_gene: TRBV9; CDR3aa: CASSVAPTGRPEAFF
j_gene: TRBJ1-2; v_gene: TRBV7-6; CDR3aa: CASSDRQSGGYTF
j_gene: TRBJ2-7; v_gene: TRBV25-1; CDR3aa: CATLAGGAEQYF
j_gene: TRBJ1-1; v_gene: TRBV5-1; CDR3aa: CASSLNSVMNTEAFF
j_gene: TRBJ2-3; v_gene: TRBV29-1; CDR3aa: CSAVGTYTDTQYF
j_gene: TRBJ2-1; v_gene: TRBV12-3/TRBV12-4; CDR3aa: CASSSLSRTGGDNEQFF
j_gene: TRBJ1-2; v_gene: TRBV20-1; CDR3aa: CSARETAAYGYTF
j_gene: TRBJ2-1; v_gene: TRBV5-6; CDR3aa: CASSLVASGDNEQFF
j_gene: TRBJ1-4; v_gene: TRBV6-5; CDR3aa: CASSYSMGSGTNEKLFF
j_gene: TRBJ1-5; v_gene: TRBV15; CDR3aa: CATSRGVQSSNQPQHF
j_gene: TRBJ2-7; v_gene: TRBV7-9; CDR3aa: CASSLGQAQFYYEQYF
j_gene: TRBJ2-1; v_gene: TRBV15; CDR3aa: CAIDSESYNEQFF
j_gene: TRBJ2-7; v_gene: TRBV20-1; CDR3aa: CSARLVGFYEQYF
j_gene: TRBJ1-1; v_gene: TRBV12-3/TRBV12-4; CDR3aa: CASSLVGLTEAFF
j_gene: TRBJ2-7; v_gene: TRBV7-9; CDR3aa: CASSPQGAGVYEQYF
j_gene: TRBJ1-3; v_gene: TRBV5-5; CDR3aa: CASTYDGGPGNTIYF
j_gene: TRBJ2-1; v_gene: TRBV24-1; CDR3aa: CATSDSSYNEQFF
j_gene: TRBJ1-2; v_gene: TRBV9; CDR3aa: CASSEDQTGGYTF
j_gene: TRBJ2-5; v_gene: TRBV10-3; CDR3aa: CATSGVGYYQETQYF
j_gene: TRBJ2-1; v_gene: TRBV7-9; CDR3aa: CASSPSGTSSNEQFF
j_gene: TRBJ2-2; v_gene: TRBV14; CDR3aa: CASSHGTFTGELFF
j_gene: TRBJ2-1; v_gene: TRBV4-3; CDR3aa: CASSQGLAGGGSYNEQFF
j_gene: TRBJ1-5; v_gene: TRBV7-9; CDR3aa: CASSIGDSEQPQHF
j_gene: TRBJ1-6; v_gene: TRBV21-1; CDR3aa: CASSKVQGGGSPLHF
j_gene: TRBJ1-5; v_gene: TRBV7-9; CDR3aa: CASSSSIFQPQHF
j_gene: TRBJ2-3; v_gene: TRBV5-6; CDR3aa: CASSWDPGTGLTDTQYF
j_gene: TRBJ2-3; v_gene: TRBV5-1; CDR3aa: CASQSGGTDTQYF
j_gene: TRBJ2-5; v_gene: TRBV13; CDR3aa: CASSLKGAGTRKQETQYF
j_gene: TRBJ2-3; v_gene: TRBV28; CDR3aa: CASSLWSDGTADTQYF
j_gene: TRBJ1-4; v_gene: TRBV7-9; CDR3aa: CASSPPGKTNEKLFF
j_gene: TRBJ2-2; v_gene: TRBV11-1; CDR3aa: CASHITGGTGELFF
j_gene: TRBJ2-2; v_gene: TRBV21-1; CDR3aa: CASSKALWEAVPPNAGELFF
j_gene: TRBJ1-2; v_gene: TRBV29-1; CDR3aa: CSADGGGAGYGYTF
j_gene: TRBJ2-5; v_gene: TRBV7-6; CDR3aa: CASSLWGGYQETQYF
j_gene: TRBJ1-6; v_gene: TRBV6-5; CDR3aa: CASSYSQGDYSPLHF
j_gene: TRBJ1-1; v_gene: TRBV7-6; CDR3aa: CASSSPHGQGHTEAFF
j_gene: TRBJ2-1; v_gene: TRBV7-6; CDR3aa: CASSSLAGPYNEQFF
j_gene: TRBJ1-1; v_gene: TRBV7-9; CDR3aa: CATGLGSTEAFF
j_gene: TRBJ2-6; v_gene: TRBV12-3/TRBV12-4; CDR3aa: CASSLARDSGANVLTF